A selection of T cell receptor beta chains follows, all from one sample in a study of blood T cell repertoires in COVID-19. Only in-frame clones appear in the TCRdb table, and some are missing; sequencing was by immunoSEQ multiplex PCR. The sample has 140,000 or so clones, 85% seen once. Input material: peripheral blood. These receptors were taken from a man in his forties or fifties with acute or convalescent COVID-19. CDR3s include the opening cysteine and the closing phenylalanine or tryptophan. D genes are given only for firm matches. For some rows the clone size is stated as once, few or many, or as a class when expanded; others skip it.

v_gene	d_gene	abundance	j_gene	CDR3aa	CDR3nt
TRBV7-3	TRBD2	NA	TRBJ2-2	CASSQIGLAGAGTGELFF	TGTGCCAGCAGCCAGATCGGACTAGCGGGGGCGGGCACCGGGGAGCTGTTTTTT
TRBV4-1	NA	NA	TRBJ2-6	CASSLSSAGANVLTF	TGCGCCAGCAGCCTCAGTAGCGCCGGGGCCAACGTCCTGACTTTC
TRBV5-1	TRBD1	NA	TRBJ1-6	CASSFGQAVLNSPLHF	TGCGCCAGCAGCTTTGGACAGGCGGTACTGAATTCACCCCTCCACTTT
TRBV18	TRBD2	NA	TRBJ2-3	CASSLMGLALREARHTQYF	TGTGCCAGCTCACTTATGGGACTAGCGTTAAGGGAAGCCCGACATACGCAGTATTTT
TRBV29-1	TRBD1	once	TRBJ2-2	CSVFGQATGELFF	TGCAGCGTTTTTGGACAGGCCACCGGGGAGCTGTTTTTT
TRBV10-3	NA	NA	TRBJ1-5	CAISDVGNQPQHF	TGTGCCATCAGTGACGTAGGCAATCAGCCCCAGCATTTT
TRBV18	NA	NA	TRBJ1-5	CASSPRVPGSNQPQHF	TGTGCCAGCTCACCCCGGGTCCCCGGGAGCAATCAGCCCCAGCATTTT
TRBV7-3	NA	NA	TRBJ2-1	CASSPTPNEQFF	TGTGCCAGCAGCCCCACTCCCAATGAGCAGTTCTTC
TRBV9	NA	few	TRBJ1-3	CASSVAGLSGNTIYF	TGTGCCAGCAGCGTAGCCGGTCTCTCTGGAAACACCATATATTTT
TRBV11-2	NA	once	TRBJ2-2	CASSFRGTQNTGELFF	TGTGCCAGCAGCTTCCGGGGAACTCAGAACACCGGGGAGCTGTTTTTT
TRBV11-3	NA	NA	TRBJ2-1	CASSFARDNEQFF	TGTGCCAGCAGCTTTGCCCGGGACAATGAGCAGTTCTTC
TRBV6-5	NA	few	TRBJ1-1	CASSYDAPTILSGAFF	TGTGCCAGCAGTTACGATGCTCCGACAATTTTGAGCGGAGCTTTCTTT
TRBV2	NA	NA	TRBJ2-4	CASSAAGRQNIQYF	TGTGCCAGCAGTGCGGCGGGGAGGCAAAACATTCAGTACTTC
TRBV30	NA	NA	TRBJ2-1	CAWSGERNVQFF	TGTGCCTGGAGTGGAGAGAGAAACGTACAGTTCTTC
TRBV5-1	TRBD1	NA	TRBJ2-5	CASSLQGDILQETQYF	TGCGCCAGCAGCTTACAGGGGGACATCCTACAAGAGACCCAGTACTTC
TRBV19	NA	NA	TRBJ2-1	CASRVSSYNEQFF	TGTGCCAGTCGCGTAAGCTCCTACAATGAGCAGTTCTTC
TRBV5-4	NA	once	TRBJ1-1	CASSFRAREDTEAFF	TGTGCCAGCAGCTTCCGGGCCAGGGAGGACACTGAAGCTTTCTTT
TRBV11-3	TRBD2	NA	TRBJ2-1	CASSLASGSVDEQFF	TGTGCCAGCAGCTTGGCTAGCGGGAGTGTGGATGAGCAGTTCTTC
TRBV18	TRBD1	NA	TRBJ1-4	CASSATGNNEKLFF	TGTGCCAGCTCAGCGACAGGGAATAATGAAAAACTGTTTTTT
TRBV3-1/TRBV3-2	NA	NA	TRBJ1-3	CASSRTDGNTIYF	TGTGCCAGCAGCCGGACAGATGGAAACACCATATATTTT
TRBV6-4	TRBD2	NA	TRBJ2-1	CASSETSGYYNEQFF	TGTGCCAGCAGTGAGACTAGCGGGTACTACAATGAGCAGTTCTTC
TRBV14	NA	NA	TRBJ1-2	CASSQGAANYGYTF	TGTGCCAGCAGCCAAGGGGCAGCTAACTATGGCTACACCTTC
TRBV2	NA	NA	TRBJ2-3	CASSENEADTQYF	TGTGCCAGCAGTGAAAACGAGGCGGATACGCAGTATTTT
TRBV6-2/TRBV6-3	NA	NA	TRBJ1-2	CASSTLANYGYTF	TGTGCCAGCAGTACCCTAGCTAACTATGGCTACACCTTC
TRBV13	NA	NA	TRBJ2-3	CASSLEGGALGDTQYF	TGTGCCAGCAGCTTAGAGGGGGGGGCGCTCGGAGATACGCAGTATTTT
TRBV27	TRBD1	NA	TRBJ1-1	CASRTRDRNTEAFF	TGTGCCAGCAGAACCCGGGACAGGAACACTGAAGCTTTCTTT
TRBV2	NA	few	TRBJ1-2	CASSEDSGEIYGYTF	TGTGCCAGCAGTGAGGACAGCGGCGAGATCTATGGCTACACCTTC
TRBV9	NA	once	TRBJ2-7	CASSAATGSKGYEQYF	TGTGCCAGCAGCGCCGCCACGGGGTCAAAAGGGTACGAGCAGTACTTC
TRBV7-9	NA	few	TRBJ1-1	CASSSVTGRRTEAFF	TGTGCCAGCAGCTCAGTGACAGGTCGGCGCACTGAAGCTTTCTTT
TRBV27	NA	few	TRBJ1-2	CASSYLQGKMSGYTF	TGTGCCAGCAGTTACCTACAGGGAAAAATGAGTGGCTACACCTTC
TRBV5-5	NA	NA	TRBJ2-7	CASSQGGFAYEQYF	TGTGCCAGCAGCCAAGGAGGGTTTGCCTACGAGCAGTACTTC
TRBV3-1/TRBV3-2	NA	NA	TRBJ2-7	CASSQERMTYEQYF	TGTGCCAGCAGCCAAGAGAGGATGACCTACGAGCAGTACTTC
TRBV6-5	NA	NA	TRBJ1-3	CASSYSSTTNTIYF	TGTGCCAGCAGTTACTCGTCGACTACGAACACCATATATTTT
TRBV3-1/TRBV3-2	NA	NA	TRBJ1-5	CASSQGARFPIHF	TGTGCCAGCAGCCAAGGGGCGCGATTCCCAATCCATTTT
TRBV30	NA	NA	TRBJ2-7	CAWSLGGQTYEQYF	TGTGCCTGGAGTTTGGGGGGGCAGACCTACGAGCAGTACTTC
TRBV2	NA	NA	TRBJ1-3	CASSEGAYEGFYSGNTIYF	TGTGCCAGCAGTGAAGGGGCTTATGAAGGATTTTACTCTGGAAACACCATATATTTT
TRBV6-5	TRBD1	NA	TRBJ2-3	CASSWTGGGDTQYF	TGTGCCAGCAGTTGGACAGGGGGCGGAGATACGCAGTATTTT